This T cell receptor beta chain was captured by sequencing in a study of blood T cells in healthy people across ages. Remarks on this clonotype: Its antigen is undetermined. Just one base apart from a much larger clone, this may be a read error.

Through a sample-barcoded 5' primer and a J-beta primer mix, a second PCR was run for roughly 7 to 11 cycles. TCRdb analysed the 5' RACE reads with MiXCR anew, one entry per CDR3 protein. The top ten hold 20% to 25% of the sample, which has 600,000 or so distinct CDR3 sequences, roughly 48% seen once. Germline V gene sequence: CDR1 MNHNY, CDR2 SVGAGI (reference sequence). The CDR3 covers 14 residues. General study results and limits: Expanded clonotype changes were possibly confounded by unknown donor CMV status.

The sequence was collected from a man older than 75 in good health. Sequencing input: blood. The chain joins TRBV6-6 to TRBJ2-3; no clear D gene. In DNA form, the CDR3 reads TGTGCCAGCAGTGACTCGAAAGTGACAGATACGCAGTATTTT. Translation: CASSDSKVTDTQYF.